The 3 T cell receptor beta chains reported below all come from one sample, sequenced in a study of T cell repertoires in cytomegalovirus infection. Using its own MiXCR run on the reads, TCRdb lists one record per CDR3 protein. Of approximately 180,000 distinct CDR3 sequences in the sample, about a tenth were seen once. The specimen sequenced was PBMCs. These receptors all come from a human donor in good health (CMV status not recorded). Some clones in this sample may be carry-over from other donors' samples.

The chain couples TRBV29-1 to TRBJ2-1; 8 nucleotides match TRBD1. Germline values: CDR1 SQVTM, CDR2 ANQGSEA. The CDR3 sequence is 14 residues long. V gave up 5 bases and J gave up 8 bases; unmatched junction bases: 11. The CDR3, as DNA: TGCAGCGTTTCAACAGGGGGTAAGGTAGATGAGCAGTTCTTC. Amino acid sequence: CSVSTGGKVDEQFF.

This clonotype was counted at least ten times. The chain joins TRBV7-2 to TRBJ2-7, with D perhaps matching TRBD2 (6 bases). Looked up from germline, CDR1 is SGHTA and CDR2 is FQGNSA. The CDR3 has 14 residues. Trimming pared 3 bases from V and 4 bases from J, leaving 13 bases between. This chain's CDR3 is CASSLNGGVYEQYF. CDR3 coding DNA: TGTGCCAGCAGCTTGAACGGGGGAGTTTACGAGCAGTACTTC.

In this sample, this clonotype turned up many times. V gene TRBV6-2 or TRBV6-3 combines with J gene TRBJ1-1; TRBD1 aligns across 9 bases. The length of the CDR3 is 13 residues. After removal of 6 bases from V and 4 bases from J, the junction contained 3 bases not matched to a gene. Germline CDR1 is MNHEY and CDR2 is SVGEGT. CDR3 protein: CASRDRGGTEAFF. The CDR3 DNA reads as TGTGCCAGCAGGGACAGGGGCGGCACTGAAGCTTTCTTT.